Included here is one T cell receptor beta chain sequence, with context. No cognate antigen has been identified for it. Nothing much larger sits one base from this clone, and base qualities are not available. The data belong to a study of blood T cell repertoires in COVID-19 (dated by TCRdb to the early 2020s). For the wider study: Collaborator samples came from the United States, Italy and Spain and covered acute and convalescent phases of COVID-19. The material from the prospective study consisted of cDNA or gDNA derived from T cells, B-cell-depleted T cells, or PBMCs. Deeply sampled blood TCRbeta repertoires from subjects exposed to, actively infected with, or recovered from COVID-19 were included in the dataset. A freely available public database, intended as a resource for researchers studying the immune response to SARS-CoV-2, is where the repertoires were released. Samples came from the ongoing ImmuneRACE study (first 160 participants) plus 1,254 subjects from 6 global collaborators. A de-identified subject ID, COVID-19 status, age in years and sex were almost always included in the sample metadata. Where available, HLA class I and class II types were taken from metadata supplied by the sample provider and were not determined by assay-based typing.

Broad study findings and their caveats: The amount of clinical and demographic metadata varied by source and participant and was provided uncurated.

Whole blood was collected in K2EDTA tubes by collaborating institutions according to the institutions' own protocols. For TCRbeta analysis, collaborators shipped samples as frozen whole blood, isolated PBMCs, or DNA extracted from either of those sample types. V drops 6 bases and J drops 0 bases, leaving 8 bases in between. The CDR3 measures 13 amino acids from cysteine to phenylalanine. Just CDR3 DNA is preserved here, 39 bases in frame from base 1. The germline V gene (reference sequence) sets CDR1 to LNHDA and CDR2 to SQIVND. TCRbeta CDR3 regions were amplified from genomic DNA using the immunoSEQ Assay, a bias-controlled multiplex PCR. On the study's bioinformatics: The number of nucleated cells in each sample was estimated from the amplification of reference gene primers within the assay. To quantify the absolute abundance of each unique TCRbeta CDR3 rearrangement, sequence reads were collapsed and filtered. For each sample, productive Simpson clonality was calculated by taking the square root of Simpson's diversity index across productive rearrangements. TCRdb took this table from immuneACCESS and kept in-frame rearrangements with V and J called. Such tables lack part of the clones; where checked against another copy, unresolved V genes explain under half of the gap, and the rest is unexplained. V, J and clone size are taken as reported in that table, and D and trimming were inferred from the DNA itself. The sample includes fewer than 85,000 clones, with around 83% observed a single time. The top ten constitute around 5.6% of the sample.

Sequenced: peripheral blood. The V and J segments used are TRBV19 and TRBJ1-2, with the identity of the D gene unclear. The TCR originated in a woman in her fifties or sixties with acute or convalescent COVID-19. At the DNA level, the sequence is TGTGCCAGTAGAGAGGCTTCTAACTATGGCTACACCTTC. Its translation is CASREASNYGYTF.